A single sample gave rise to the 2 T cell receptor beta chains below, sequenced in a study of human thymus T cells (dated by TCRdb to about 2020). Receptor amplification or capture employed the immunoSEQ multiplex PCR assay. What TCRdb holds here is the immuneACCESS table cut down to in-frame rearrangements. Part of the clones is not present; checked against another copy, under half of the missing clones reflect an unresolved V gene, and the others are unexplained. The sample contains tens of thousands of clones, roughly 96% of them found a single time. The ten largest clones take up 0.025% to 0.04% of the sample. Thymus tissue was collected as surgical resects that were removed during corrective cardiac surgery. Sequenced sample: thymus tissue. The receptors stem from a boy under three years old with a congenital heart defect but otherwise immunologically healthy.

The count of this clone is one. The gene calls are TRBV5-1 and TRBJ2-5, with a weak D call TRBD1 (5 bases). The CDR3 is made up of 13 amino acids. The germline V gene has CDR1 SGHRS and CDR2 YFSETQ. V gave up 0 bases and J gave up 3 bases, with 6 bases separating them. The CDR3 DNA reads as TGCGCCAGCAGCTTGGCCAGGGAAGAGACCCAGTACTTC. Translating it yields CASSLAREETQYF.

This clone was recorded only once. J is TRBJ2-7 and V is TRBV30; 11 bases are a match to TRBD1. J was trimmed by 2 bases and V by 5 bases; bases with no gene match: 17. CDR3 size: 18 residues. Looked up from germline, CDR1 is GTSNPN and CDR2 is SVGIG (reference sequence). The CDR3 sequence is CAWHGPGQGDPSTYEQYF. The DNA for the CDR3 is TGTGCCTGGCACGGCCCGGGACAGGGGGACCCCAGCACCTACGAGCAGTACTTC.